The clone carrying this TCR beta chain was picked up a small number of times. Antigen: not known. Reverse transcribing all isolated RNA meant expressed TCRB transcripts were sequenced. Sequenced by immunoSEQ multiplex PCR; TCRdb stores in-frame clones only, minus some. The sample shows about 190,000 clones, around 8% of them seen only once. Germline V gives CDR1 MNHEY, CDR2 SMNVEV (reference sequence). Trimming removed 7 bases from V and 3 bases from J; junction bases left unmatched: 9. The CDR3 is 15 residues long. This sample is part of a study of beta chain features in type 1 diabetes. Study-level findings and limits: Moderately but significantly shorter TCRB CDR3s were found in Type 1 diabetes patients in all four CD4+ subsets.

The gene calls are TRBV27 and TRBJ2-5, with 9 bases aligning to TRBD2. Sequences were obtained from central memory CD4+ T cells from blood. The receptor was isolated from a middle-aged woman with type 1 diabetes. For the CDR3, the DNA is TGTGCCAGCACCGGACTAGCGAGCGGGGAAGAGACCCAGTACTTC. As protein: CASTGLASGEETQYF.